Shown below are 6 T cell receptor beta chains from a single sample sequenced in a study of blood T cell repertoires in COVID-19. Data came from immunoSEQ multiplex PCR; TCRdb stores just in-frame clones and leaves some out. The table lists 130,000 to 150,000 clones, roughly 80% of them singletons, with roughly 4.5% in the top ten. The sample was peripheral blood. The origin of the receptors is a human donor in a cohort sampled during active COVID-19.

This clone was seen just once. This chain links TRBV19 with TRBJ1-5; TRBD1 is a possible D gene (5 bases). V was clipped by 4 bases and J by 0 bases, with 19 bases between them. This CDR3 contains 18 residues. Germline-derived CDR1 and CDR2 are LNHDA and SQIVND (reference sequence). This CDR3 reads CASSTTSSRVGSNQPQHF. The CDR3 DNA follows: TGTGCCAGTAGTACCACCTCCTCCAGGGTGGGTAGCAATCAGCCCCAGCATTTT.

The sample holds one count of this clone. This rearrangement joins TRBV7-3 to TRBJ2-1; 8 positions agree with TRBD2. CDR1 and CDR2 from the germline V gene are SGHTA and FQGTGA. With V trimmed by 2 bases and J by 5 bases, 5 bases remained unmatched. This CDR3 is 15 amino acids long. The CDR3 DNA reads TGTGCCAGCAGCTTAGGGCGGGAGGTCAACAATGAGCAGTTCTTC. Encoded protein: CASSLGREVNNEQFF. Complete variable domain (other parts from reference TRBV7-3 and TRBJ2-1): GAGVSQTPSNKVTEKGKYVELRCDPISGHTALYWYRQSLGQGPEFLIYFQGTGAADDSGLPNDRFFAVRPEGSVSTLKIQRTERGDSAVYLCASSLGREVNNEQFFGPGTRLTVL.

This clone was counted only a few times. The CDR3 loop is CSVEGEGEETQYF. CDR3 nucleotides: TGCAGCGTTGAAGGGGAGGGGGAAGAGACCCAGTACTTC. The chain carries TRBV29-1 and TRBJ2-5, with D possibly TRBD2 on 7 matching bases. The V gene's germline CDR1 is SQVTM and CDR2 ANQGSEA. The germline V and J ends were trimmed by 1 base and 3 bases, with 9 bases remaining between them. The CDR3 is 13 residues long.

This clone showed up just a few times. V gene TRBV5-1 combines with J gene TRBJ1-2; TRBD1 matches 8 bases. The CDR3 is made up of 13 amino acids. Germline CDR1 is SGHRS and CDR2 is YFSETQ. J gave up 8 bases and V 4 bases, and 7 bases lay outside the gene matches. DNA for the CDR3: TGCGCCAGCAGCGAGGACAGGGAAGGCGGCTACACCTTC. It yields the protein CASSEDREGGYTF.

The count of this clone is one. This chain links TRBV6-6 with TRBJ1-2, with D maybe TRBD1 (6 bases). V lost 2 bases and J lost 2, with 12 bases in between. The CDR3 has 15 amino acids. Germline-derived CDR1 and CDR2 are MNHNY and SVGAGI (reference sequence). As DNA, the CDR3 is TGTGCCAGCAGTTACGAGGTACAGGGAAACTATGGCTACACCTTC. Residues: CASSYEVQGNYGYTF.

The chain links TRBV3-1 (or the pseudogene TRBV3-2) to TRBJ2-2; D is perhaps TRBD2 (6 bases). Trimming left V 2 bases short and J 7 bases short, with 11 bases between. This CDR3 is built from 14 residues. Germline-derived CDR1 and CDR2 are LGHDT and YNNKEL (reference sequence). CDR3 in DNA: TGTGCCAGCAGCCAACATAGCGGTGACGGGGAGCTGTTTTTT. It yields the protein CASSQHSGDGELFF.